Below, one T cell receptor beta chain is given with its context. The antigen is not known. Germline loops: CDR1 SGHTA, CDR2 FQGNSA. The CDR3 is 14 amino acids. Trimming took off 6 bases at V and 2 bases at J, with 11 bases between the two ends. This sample was taken from a study of post-analysis software for immune sequencing data. General observations from the study: Controls had lower frequencies than patients of five or six TRBV segments, which included TRBV5-6, TRBV5-1 and TRBV20-1.

Unique-molecular-identifier-tagged TCR beta cDNA libraries were used. Each CDR3 protein gets one entry after TCRdb re-called the PCR reads with MiXCR. The sample comprises about 430,000 distinct CDR3 sequences, more than 30% of which are singletons, and around 8% rests with the top ten. The chain employs TRBV7-2 and TRBJ2-1, with D tentatively TRBD1 (6 bases). Input material: blood. This receptor was taken from a girl aged 2 to 10 with multiple sclerosis. The CDR3 loop is CASRPQGAYNEQFF. DNA of the CDR3: TGTGCCAGCAGGCCACAGGGCGCCTACAATGAGCAGTTCTTC.